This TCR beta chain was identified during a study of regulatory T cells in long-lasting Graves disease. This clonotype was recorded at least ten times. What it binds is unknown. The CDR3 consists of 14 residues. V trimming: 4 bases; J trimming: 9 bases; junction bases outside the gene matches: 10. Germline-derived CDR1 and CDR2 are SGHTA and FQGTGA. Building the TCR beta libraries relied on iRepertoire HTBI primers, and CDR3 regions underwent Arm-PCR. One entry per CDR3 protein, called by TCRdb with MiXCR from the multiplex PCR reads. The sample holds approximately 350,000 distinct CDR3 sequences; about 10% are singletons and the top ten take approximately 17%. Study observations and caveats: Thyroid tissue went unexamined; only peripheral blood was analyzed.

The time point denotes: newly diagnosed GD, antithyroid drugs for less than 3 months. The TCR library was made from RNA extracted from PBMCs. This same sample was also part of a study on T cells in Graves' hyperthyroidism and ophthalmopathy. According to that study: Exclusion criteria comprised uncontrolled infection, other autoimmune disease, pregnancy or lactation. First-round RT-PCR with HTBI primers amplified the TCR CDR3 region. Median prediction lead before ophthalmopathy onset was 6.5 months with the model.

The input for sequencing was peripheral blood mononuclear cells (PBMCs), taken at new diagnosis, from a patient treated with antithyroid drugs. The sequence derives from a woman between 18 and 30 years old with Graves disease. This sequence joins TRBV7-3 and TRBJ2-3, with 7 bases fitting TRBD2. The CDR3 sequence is CASSYGMGGDTQYF. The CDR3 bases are TGTGCCAGCAGCTATGGGATGGGGGGGGACACGCAGTATTTT.